This T cell receptor beta chain was identified in a study of cytomegalovirus exposure and HLA in healthy donors. Study findings and constraints: Rarity marked most TCR sequences, yet some public TCRs occurred in many donors. In an earlier analysis, most TCR beta V segments were productive about 90% or about 30% of the time. A few CMV-associated chains proved CMV antigen-specific in vitro.

Worth noting for this clone: Its specificity is not known.

Primers: 60 Vbeta forward and 13 Jbeta reverse. Assay used: immunoSEQ multiplex PCR; TCRdb lists only in-frame clones, some missing. The sample holds about 140,000 clones; 75% to 80% are singletons and the top ten take almost 4%. CDR1 and CDR2 (germline): SEHNR, FQNEAQ (reference sequence). This CDR3 spans 14 amino acids. Trimming left V 6 bases short and J 5 bases short, with 13 bases between. The chain uses TRBV7-9 and TRBJ1-4; a possible D gene is TRBD1 (5 bases). Sequencing input: PBMCs. This sequence originates from a man aged 18 to 29 in good health and CMV-seronegative. The CDR3: CASSLDRLNEKLFF. The CDR3 DNA sequence: TGTGCCAGCAGTCTCGACAGACTGAATGAAAAACTGTTTTTT.